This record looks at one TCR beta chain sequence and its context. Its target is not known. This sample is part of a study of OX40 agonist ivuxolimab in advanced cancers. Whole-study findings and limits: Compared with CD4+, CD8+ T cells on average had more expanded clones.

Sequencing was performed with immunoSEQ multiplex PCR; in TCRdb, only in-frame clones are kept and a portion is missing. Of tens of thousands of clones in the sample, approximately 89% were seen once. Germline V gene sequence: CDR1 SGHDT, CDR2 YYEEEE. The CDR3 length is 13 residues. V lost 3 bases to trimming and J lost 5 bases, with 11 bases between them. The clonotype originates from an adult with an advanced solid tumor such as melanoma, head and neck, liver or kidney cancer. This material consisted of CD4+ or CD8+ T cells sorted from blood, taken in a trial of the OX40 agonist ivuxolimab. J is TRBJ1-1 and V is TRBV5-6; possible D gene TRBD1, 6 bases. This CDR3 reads CASSWGLGTEAFF. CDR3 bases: TGTGCCAGCAGCTGGGGGCTGGGAACTGAAGCTTTCTTT.